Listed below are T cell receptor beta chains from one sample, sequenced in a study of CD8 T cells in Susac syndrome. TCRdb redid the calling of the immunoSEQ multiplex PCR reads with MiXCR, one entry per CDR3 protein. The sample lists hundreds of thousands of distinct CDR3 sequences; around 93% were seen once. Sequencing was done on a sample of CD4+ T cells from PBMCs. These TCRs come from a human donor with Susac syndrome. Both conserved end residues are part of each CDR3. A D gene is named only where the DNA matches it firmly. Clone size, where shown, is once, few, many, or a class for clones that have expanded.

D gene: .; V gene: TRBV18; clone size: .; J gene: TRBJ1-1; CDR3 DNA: TGTGCCAGCTCACGAGGCACAGAGTACACTGAAGCTTTCTTT; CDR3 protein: CASSRGTEYTEAFF
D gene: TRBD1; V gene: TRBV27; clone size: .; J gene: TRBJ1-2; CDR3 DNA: TGTGCCAGCAGTTCCGCGACAGGGGGAAAAGACTATGGCTACACCTTC; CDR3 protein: CASSSATGGKDYGYTF
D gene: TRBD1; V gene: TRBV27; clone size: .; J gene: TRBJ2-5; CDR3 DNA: TGTGCCAGCAGTTTATCGGAACAGGGGCGGACCCAGTACTTC; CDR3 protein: CASSLSEQGRTQYF
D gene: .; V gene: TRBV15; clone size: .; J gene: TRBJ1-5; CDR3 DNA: TGTGCCACTGCTACCGACCTCCTCGGAGGTCAGCCCCAGCATTTT; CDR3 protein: CATATDLLGGQPQHF
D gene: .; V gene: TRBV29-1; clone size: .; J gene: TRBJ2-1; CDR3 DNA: TGCAGCGTTGCGAACTCTCGGGAGCAGTTCTTC; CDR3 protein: CSVANSREQFF
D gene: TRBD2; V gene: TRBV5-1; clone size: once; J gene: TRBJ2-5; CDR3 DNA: TGCGCCAGCAGCCCACAACTAGCGTCGGATCAAGAGACCCAGTACTTC; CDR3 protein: CASSPQLASDQETQYF
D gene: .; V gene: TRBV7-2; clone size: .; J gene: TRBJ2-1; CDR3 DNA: TGTGCCAGCATGCTCACCCCCTCCTACAATGAGCAGTTCTTC; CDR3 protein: CASMLTPSYNEQFF
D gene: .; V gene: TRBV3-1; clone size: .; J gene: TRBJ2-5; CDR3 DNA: TGTGCCAGCAGCCCGACAGCGAGGGAGGAGACCCAGTACTTC; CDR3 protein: CASSPTAREETQYF
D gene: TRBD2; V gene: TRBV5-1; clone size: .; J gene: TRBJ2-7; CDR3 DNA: TGCGCCAGCAGAACTAGCGGGGGGACGAACGACGAGCAGTACTTC; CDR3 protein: CASRTSGGTNDEQYF
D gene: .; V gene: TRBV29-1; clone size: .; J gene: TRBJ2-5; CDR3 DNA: TGCAGCGTCCAATTGGGGGAGACCCAGTACTTC; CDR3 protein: CSVQLGETQYF
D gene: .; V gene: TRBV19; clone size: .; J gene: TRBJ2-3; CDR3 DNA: TGTGCCACGGGCTACACAGATACGCAGTATTTT; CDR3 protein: CATGYTDTQYF
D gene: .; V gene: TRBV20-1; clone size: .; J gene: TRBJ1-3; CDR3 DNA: TGCAGTGCCGGGGACCGGTCTCGTGGAAACACCATATATTTT; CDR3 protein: CSAGDRSRGNTIYF
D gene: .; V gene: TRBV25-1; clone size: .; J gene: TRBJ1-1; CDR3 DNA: TGTGCCAGCATTGGATCGACGCGGGGCACTGAAGCTTTCTTT; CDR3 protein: CASIGSTRGTEAFF
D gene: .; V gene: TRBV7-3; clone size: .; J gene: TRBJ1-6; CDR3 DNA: TGTGCCAGCAGCTTAAGGGACGGTAGCGGGTCACCCCTCCACTTT; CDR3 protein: CASSLRDGSGSPLHF
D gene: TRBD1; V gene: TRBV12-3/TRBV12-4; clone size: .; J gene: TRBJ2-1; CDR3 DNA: TGTGCCAGCTTCGGACAGGAAAACTCCTACAATGAGCAGTTCTTC; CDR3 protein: CASFGQENSYNEQFF
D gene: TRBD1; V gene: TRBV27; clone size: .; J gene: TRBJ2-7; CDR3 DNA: TGTGCCAGCAGTCACCCTTTAGGACAGGGTTTGAGCGAGCAGTACTTC; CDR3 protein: CASSHPLGQGLSEQYF
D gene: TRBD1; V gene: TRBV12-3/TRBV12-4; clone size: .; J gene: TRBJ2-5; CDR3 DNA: TGTGCCAGCAGCACCGGGACAGGGAGAGAGACCCAGTACTTC; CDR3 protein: CASSTGTGRETQYF
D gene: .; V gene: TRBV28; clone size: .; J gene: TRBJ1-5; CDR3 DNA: TGTGCCAGCAGAGGCGGGGGTCAGCCCCAGCATTTT; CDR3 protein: CASRGGGQPQHF
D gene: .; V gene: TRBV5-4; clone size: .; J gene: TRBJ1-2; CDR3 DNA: TGTGCCAGCAGCGGCAGGGAACGGCCTAACTATGGCTACACCTTC; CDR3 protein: CASSGRERPNYGYTF
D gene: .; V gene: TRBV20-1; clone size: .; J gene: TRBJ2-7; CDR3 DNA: TGCAGTGCTATGCAGGCAGCCTACGAGCAGTACTTC; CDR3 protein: CSAMQAAYEQYF
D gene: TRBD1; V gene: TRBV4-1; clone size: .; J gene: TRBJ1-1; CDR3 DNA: TGCGCCAGCAGCCAGACAGGGCCCGTAGACACTGAAGCTTTCTTT; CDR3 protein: CASSQTGPVDTEAFF
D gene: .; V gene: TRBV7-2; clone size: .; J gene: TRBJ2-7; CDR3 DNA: TGTGCCAGCAGCTTTCGTACCTACGAGCAGTACTTC; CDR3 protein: CASSFRTYEQYF
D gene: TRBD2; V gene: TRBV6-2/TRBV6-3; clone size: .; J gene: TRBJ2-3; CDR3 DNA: TGTGCCAGCACCGACACGGGGGGGCCCACAGATACGCAGTATTTT; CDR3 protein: CASTDTGGPTDTQYF
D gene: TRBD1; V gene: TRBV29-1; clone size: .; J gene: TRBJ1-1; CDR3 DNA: TGCAGCGTTGGGGAGGGGGCCGGGTACACTGAAGCTTTCTTT; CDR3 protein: CSVGEGAGYTEAFF
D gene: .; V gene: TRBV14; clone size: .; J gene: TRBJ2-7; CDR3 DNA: TGTGCCAGCAGCCAAGATTGGTCCTACGAGCAGTACTTC; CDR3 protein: CASSQDWSYEQYF
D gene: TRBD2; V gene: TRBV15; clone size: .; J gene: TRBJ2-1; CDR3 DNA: TGTGCCACCAGCAGAGATCTATTGGCGGGGGGAAATGAGCAGTTCTTC; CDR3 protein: CATSRDLLAGGNEQFF